This T cell receptor (beta chain) was recovered during a study of blood T cell repertoires in COVID-19. As for the study in general: Both acute and convalescent COVID-19 samples were obtained from the United States, Italy and Spain. PBMCs, B-cell-depleted T cells, or T cells provided the cDNA or gDNA that made up the material.

Authors' data handling: Reference gene primer amplification gave estimated nucleated cell counts. Profiled with immunoSEQ multiplex PCR; TCRdb holds only in-frame clones, not every one. V and J calls and clone size are copied from that table; D and trimming were computed from the DNA. In the table there are a few hundred thousand clones, more than 80% of which are singletons. The CDR3 runs to 13 residues. Germline CDR1 LGHNA, CDR2 YSLEER. V was pared by 0 bases and J by 3 bases, with 5 bases between. This clonotype was sampled from a man aged 18 to 29 who had recovered from COVID-19. The sequencing input was peripheral blood. The chain joins TRBV4-3 to TRBJ1-1; D gene uncertain. CDR3 loop: CASSQDLDTEAFF. The CDR3 coding sequence is TGCGCCAGCAGCCAAGATCTCGACACTGAAGCTTTCTTT.